Listed below are T cell receptor beta chains from one sample, sequenced in a study of regulatory T cells in long-lasting Graves disease. TCRdb itself ran the multiplex PCR reads through MiXCR, one entry per CDR3 protein. The sample comprises 450,000 to 600,000 distinct CDR3 sequences, 15% to 20% of which are singletons, and roughly an eighth rests with the top ten. The data were also submitted as part of a second study, on T cells in Graves' hyperthyroidism and ophthalmopathy.

This specimen consisted of peripheral blood mononuclear cells (PBMCs), obtained at new diagnosis, from a patient treated with antithyroid drugs. These receptors all come from a man in his forties with Graves disease. Both conserved end residues are part of each CDR3. D genes are given only for firm matches. Clone size, where shown, is once, few, many, or a class for clones that have expanded.

D gene,clone size,V gene,J gene,CDR3 protein,CDR3 DNA
TRBD2,few,TRBV6-1,TRBJ2-2,CASSEASLAGVAGELFF,TGTGCCAGCAGTGAAGCGTCCCTAGCGGGAGTCGCCGGGGAGCTGTTTTTT
NA,many,TRBV20-1,TRBJ1-1,CSARGPGGGTEAFF,TGCAGTGCTAGGGGCCCAGGCGGAGGCACTGAAGCTTTCTTT
NA,NA,TRBV28,TRBJ2-5,CARTGGGRPVETQYF,TGTGCCAGAACGGGGGGCGGGAGACCGGTAGAGACCCAGTACTTC
NA,few,TRBV11-3,TRBJ2-5,CASSLDDRRKYF,TGTGCCAGCAGCTTAGACGACAGGCGAAAGTACTTC
TRBD2,NA,TRBV6-1,TRBJ2-7,CASTPGTSGSREQYF,TGTGCCAGCACTCCAGGGACTAGCGGGAGTCGGGAGCAGTACTTC
NA,many,TRBV20-1,TRBJ2-3,CSARTDSDTQYF,TGCAGTGCTAGAACCGACTCAGATACGCAGTATTTT
TRBD2,many,TRBV20-1,TRBJ2-7,CSALNLAGPYEQYF,TGCAGTGCTCTAAATCTAGCGGGCCCCTACGAGCAGTACTTC
NA,few,TRBV7-9,TRBJ1-6,CASGLQGNSPLHF,TGTGCCAGCGGATTACAGGGTAATTCACCCCTCCACTTT
NA,NA,TRBV4-2,TRBJ1-1,CASSQAPDWNTEASF,TGTGCCAGCAGCCAAGCCCCGGACTGGAACACTGAAGCTTCCTTT
TRBD1,NA,TRBV28,TRBJ1-5,CASSLPGQGNQPQHF,TGTGCCAGCAGTTTACCGGGACAGGGGAATCAGCCCCAGCATTTT
NA,many,TRBV6-1,TRBJ2-7,CASRRGRGSSYEQYF,TGTGCCAGCAGACGTGGACGGGGAAGCTCCTACGAGCAGTACTTC